The 19 T cell receptor beta chains in this list originate from one sample, sequenced in a study of follicular helper T cells after annual influenza vaccination. As for time point: 2014-2015 season, 7 days after vaccination. Only in-frame clones appear in the TCRdb table, and some are missing; sequencing was by immunoSEQ multiplex PCR. The sample records several thousand clones, around 78% being singletons. The source was CXCR5+ CD38- circulating T follicular helper cells from blood, collected 7 days after influenza vaccination. Documented subset: circulating Tfh, non-naive CD4+CXCR5+PD-1+ (ICOS+CD38+ or ICOS-CD38-). These receptors all come from an adult who received the influenza vaccine.

The V and J genes are TRBV11-2 and TRBJ1-1; D is possibly TRBD1 (5 bases). The CDR3 spans 14 residues. Germline CDR1 SGHAT, CDR2 FQNNGV. The V and J ends lost 0 bases and 6 bases respectively, with 11 bases between them. CDR3 sequence: CASSLDPRVSEAFF. CDR3 coding DNA: TGTGCCAGCAGCTTAGATCCCAGGGTTTCTGAAGCTTTCTTT.

The genes are TRBV7-9 and TRBJ1-4, with D possibly TRBD1 on 6 matching bases. V was shortened by 1 base and J by 6 bases, with 12 bases between the two germline ends. Germline-derived CDR1 and CDR2 are SEHNR and FQNEAQ (reference sequence). There are 15 residues in the CDR3. The CDR3 sequence is CASSLGGGGHEKLFF. CDR3 DNA: TGTGCCAGCAGCTTAGGAGGGGGAGGCCATGAAAAACTGTTTTTT.

V gene TRBV28 combines with J gene TRBJ2-7; 7 positions agree with TRBD1. The CDR3 runs to 14 residues. Germline V gene data show CDR1 as MDHEN and CDR2 as SYDVKM. With V trimmed by 8 bases and J by 3 bases, 10 bases remained unmatched. The CDR3 loop is CASAEGGQLYEQYF. The CDR3 DNA follows: TGTGCCAGCGCCGAAGGGGGACAGCTCTACGAGCAGTACTTC.

The V and J genes are TRBV5-5 and TRBJ1-1; D unclear. Looked up from germline, CDR1 is SGHKS and CDR2 is YYEKEE (reference sequence). The germline V and J ends were trimmed by 2 bases and 0 bases, with 11 bases remaining between them. This CDR3 is built from 15 residues. CDR3 coding DNA: TGTGCCAGCAGCTTTTTCGAACAGATGAACACTGAAGCTTTCTTT. This gives the protein CASSFFEQMNTEAFF.

V is TRBV2 and J is TRBJ1-3; the match to TRBD1 covers 9 bases. This CDR3 has 15 amino acids. J was trimmed by 4 bases and V by 7 bases; bases with no gene match: 8. CDR1 and CDR2 (germline): SNHLY, FYNNEI. CDR3 sequence reads: CASTEQGAIGNTIYF. The DNA for the CDR3 is TGTGCCAGCACGGAACAGGGGGCAATAGGAAACACCATATATTTT.

This chain uses TRBV6-5 with TRBJ1-3; D is ambiguous. The germline V gene encodes CDR1 MNHEY and CDR2 SVGAGI. V was clipped by 6 bases and J by 0 bases, with 9 bases between them. This CDR3 has 14 residues. CDR3 sequence reads: CASRLQSSGNTIYF. The CDR3 bases are TGTGCCAGCAGACTACAGTCCTCTGGAAACACCATATATTTT.

The chain joins TRBV18 to TRBJ1-3, with TRBD1 as a possible D gene (6 bases). Germline lookup yields CDR1 KGHSH and CDR2 LQKENI. V was trimmed by 2 bases and J by 2 bases, leaving 10 bases between them. This CDR3 has 15 residues. The CDR3 protein is CASSPMWGPGNTIYF. The CDR3 coding sequence is TGTGCCAGCTCACCAATGTGGGGGCCTGGAAACACCATATATTTT.

The V gene is TRBV11-1, the J gene TRBJ1-1; D not certain. Trimming took 0 bases from V and 7 from J, leaving 9 bases between them. Germline loops: CDR1 SGHAT, CDR2 FQDESV (reference sequence). The CDR3 spans 13 residues. The CDR3 sequence: CASSLAKAGEAFF. The CDR3 region has the DNA TGTGCCAGCAGCTTAGCCAAGGCGGGTGAAGCTTTCTTT.

V usage is TRBV11-2 and J usage is TRBJ2-5, with 11 bases identical to TRBD2. CDR1 and CDR2 from the germline V gene are SGHAT and FQNNGV. The CDR3 contains 18 residues. The trim removed 5 bases at V and 5 bases at J, leaving 16 bases unmatched. The CDR3 here is CASSTDPSDPSGGETQYF. CDR3 nucleotide sequence: TGTGCCAGCAGCACCGACCCCTCCGATCCTAGCGGGGGGGAGACCCAGTACTTC. The full variable domain, rest sourced from reference TRBV11-2 and TRBJ2-5, is EAGVAQSPRYKIIEKRQSVAFWCNPISGHATLYWYQQILGQGPKLLIQFQNNGVVDDSQLPKDRFSAERLKGVDSTLKIQPAKLEDSAVYLCASSTDPSDPSGGETQYFGPGTRLLVL.

V and J are TRBV5-4 and TRBJ2-5, with 7 bases aligning to TRBD1. The CDR3 has 14 residues. The J segment lost 5 bases and the V segment lost 0 bases, leaving 4 bases of the junction unmatched. Germline lookup yields CDR1 SGHNT and CDR2 YYREEE (reference sequence). The DNA for the CDR3 is TGTGCCAGCAGCTTGGCCCAGGGGGACGAGACCCAGTACTTC. It encodes CASSLAQGDETQYF. Variable domain in full (rest from reference TRBV5-4 and TRBJ2-5): ETGVTQSPTHLIKTRGQQVTLRCSSQSGHNTVSWYQQALGQGPQFIFQYYREEENGRGNFPPRFSGLQFPNYSSELNVNALELDDSALYLCASSLAQGDETQYFGPGTRLLVL.

The rearrangement links TRBV28 to TRBJ1-3, with TRBD1 matching over 8 bases. The CDR3 is 20 amino acids. Losses at the gene ends were 2 bases for V and 0 bases for J; bases not matched to a gene: 15. Germline values: CDR1 MDHEN, CDR2 SYDVKM. This CDR3 reads CASSLHRTGYRGSSGNTIYF. In DNA, the CDR3 is TGTGCCAGCAGTTTACACCGGACAGGGTATAGGGGATCCTCTGGAAACACCATATATTTT.

The chain has TRBV5-5 and TRBJ2-3; unclear D gene. The CDR3 is 12 residues long. Germline CDR1 reads SGHKS; CDR2 reads YYEKEE (reference sequence). V was trimmed by 4 bases and J by 6 bases, leaving 9 bases between them. The CDR3 region is CASSATLDTQYF. For the CDR3, the DNA is TGTGCCAGCAGCGCCACCCTGGATACGCAGTATTTT.

This sequence joins TRBV29-1 and TRBJ1-2; TRBD1 agrees at 9 bases. V trimming: 4 bases; J trimming: 8 bases; junction bases outside the gene matches: 11. Germline assignment: CDR1 SQVTM and CDR2 ANQGSEA. The CDR3 totals 14 residues. The CDR3 protein is CSVGTGDKTGGYTF. The CDR3 bases are TGCAGCGTTGGGACAGGGGACAAGACAGGAGGCTACACCTTC.

Comment on this clone: Other DNA variants within this sample encode the same CDR3. This chain connects TRBV7-8 to TRBJ1-2, with D possibly TRBD1 on 6 matching bases. Trimming took off 2 bases at V and 8 bases at J, with 21 bases between the two ends. CDR1 is SGHVS, CDR2 FQNEAQ, per germline. This CDR3 has 16 residues. The CDR3 reads CASSLPLNQGLGGYTF. In nucleotides, the CDR3 is TGTGCCAGCAGCTTACCCTTAAATCAGGGGCTAGGGGGCTACACCTTC.

The chain joins TRBV7-8 to TRBJ2-1; 7 bases are a match to TRBD1. J was trimmed by 10 bases and V by 5 bases; bases with no gene match: 8. This CDR3 spans 13 amino acids. CDR1 and CDR2 from the germline V gene are SGHVS and FQNEAQ. CDR3 DNA: TGTGCCAGCAGCACCCAGTTGACAGGGGAGCAGTTCTTC. Its protein product is CASSTQLTGEQFF.

The chain carries TRBV5-1 and TRBJ2-3; 10 positions match TRBD2. CDR1 and CDR2 from the germline V gene are SGHRS and YFSETQ. V was clipped by 5 bases and J by 1 base; unmatched bases: 10. The CDR3 loop spans 17 amino acids. The CDR3, as DNA: TGCGCCAGCAGGGACGGCCAGGGGACTAGCGGCACAGATACGCAGTATTTT. Protein: CASRDGQGTSGTDTQYF. The full variable domain, with the rest looked up from reference TRBV5-1 and TRBJ2-3, is KAGVTQTPRYLIKTRGQQVTLSCSPISGHRSVSWYQQTPGQGLQFLFEYFSETQRNKGNFPGRFSGRQFSNSRSEMNVSTLELGDSALYLCASRDGQGTSGTDTQYFGPGTRLTVL.

The rearrangement links TRBV2 to TRBJ1-4; D uncertain. The CDR3 contains 13 residues. Germline V lookup: CDR1 SNHLY, CDR2 FYNNEI. Trimming removed 9 bases at V and 3 bases at J, with 11 bases between. The DNA of the CDR3 is TGTGCCAGTTGCAGAGCAGCTAATGAAAAACTGTTTTTT. This codes for CASCRAANEKLFF.

The chain combines TRBV7-3 with TRBJ2-1; TRBD2 matches 7 bases. V shed 4 bases, J shed 3 bases, and the junction held 6 bases outside the gene matches. This CDR3 spans 15 amino acids. Germline-derived CDR1 and CDR2 are SGHTA and FQGTGA. The CDR3 protein is CASSSSGVSYNEQFF. The CDR3 DNA reads as TGTGCCAGCAGCTCTAGCGGAGTTAGCTACAATGAGCAGTTCTTC.

V is TRBV18 and J is TRBJ2-5; D is possibly TRBD1 or TRBD2 (7 bases each). Germline CDR1 reads KGHSH; CDR2 reads LQKENI. V lost 3 bases, J lost 4 bases, and 18 bases lay in between. The CDR3 is 16 residues long. CDR3 loop: CASSPQKTGRGETQYF. The CDR3 nucleotides read TGTGCCAGCTCACCGCAAAAGACAGGGAGGGGAGAGACCCAGTACTTC.